A selection of T cell receptor beta chains follows, all from one sample in a study of T cells in Graves' hyperthyroidism and ophthalmopathy. TCRdb ran MiXCR on the multiplex PCR reads and lists one entry per CDR3 protein. The sample yields about 690,000 distinct CDR3 sequences, 17% seen once. The sample taken for sequencing was blood. The origin of the receptors is a man over 45 with Graves' hyperthyroidism. Each CDR3 is given with its conserved first and last residue. D genes are given only for firm matches. Clone size is given for some rows only: seen once, a few or many times, or a class if the clone is expanded.

many	TRBV11-2	TRBJ2-7	.	TGTGCCAGCAGCTCAACAAGCAGGGTCTACGAGCAGTACTTC	CASSSTSRVYEQYF
few	TRBV19	TRBJ1-5	TRBD1	TGTGCCAGTAGTTGGTACGCAGGGGGGGACCAGCCCCAGCATTTT	CASSWYAGGDQPQHF
many	TRBV12-3/TRBV12-4	TRBJ1-3	.	TGTGCCAGCAGTTCCTGGACAGCCCGCTCTGGAAACACCATATATTTT	CASSSWTARSGNTIYF
few	TRBV4-1	TRBJ2-7	.	TGCGCCAGCAGCCACCCAACGAACCGGGGATACGAGCAGTACTTC	CASSHPTNRGYEQYF
few	TRBV10-3	TRBJ1-1	TRBD1	TGTGCCATCAGCCGGGACAGGGTCGGTGAAGCTTTCTTT	CAISRDRVGEAFF
many	TRBV7-2	TRBJ2-1	TRBD1	TGTGCCAGCAGCTTAGACCGGGACAGGGGAAATGAGCAGTTCTTC	CASSLDRDRGNEQFF
.	TRBV7-9	TRBJ2-7	TRBD1	TGTGCCAGCGGGACAGGGGGCGAGTACGAGCAGTACTTC	CASGTGGEYEQYF
.	TRBV5-1	TRBJ2-5	.	TGCGCCAGCAGCTTTTGGACCCTAAGAGGAGAGACCCAGTACTTC	CASSFWTLRGETQYF
many	TRBV11-2	TRBJ2-1	.	TGTGCCAGCAGCTTCCGAACGACGGGCTACAATGAGCAGTTCTTC	CASSFRTTGYNEQFF
few	TRBV6-1	TRBJ2-7	.	TGTGCCAGCAGTGAATTTGTTCAGCGCAGACACTACGAGCAGTACTTC	CASSEFVQRRHYEQYF
many	TRBV5-1	TRBJ1-1	.	TGCGCCAGCAGACTGGAGGCAGGGGACACTGAAGCTTTCTTT	CASRLEAGDTEAFF
many	TRBV28	TRBJ1-2	.	TGTGCCAGCAGTTTGGGTGACTATGGCTACACCTTC	CASSLGDYGYTF
.	TRBV19	TRBJ2-6	.	TGTGCCAGTAGTATCTCGGGTCGGGGGCGCTCTGGGGCCAACGTCCTGACTTTC	CASSISGRGRSGANVLTF
many	TRBV11-2	TRBJ2-1	TRBD1	TGTGCCAGCAGCTTAGTTACAGGGGGTGAAAATGAGCAGTTCTTC	CASSLVTGGENEQFF
many	TRBV6-2/TRBV6-3	TRBJ2-3	.	TGTGCCAGCAGTTACTCGATAATAGGAGGCACAGATACGCAGTATTTT	CASSYSIIGGTDTQYF
many	TRBV12-3/TRBV12-4	TRBJ2-5	TRBD2	TGTGCCAGCAGTTTTCTGCGGCTAGCGGGAGTGGGGGAGACCCAGTACTTC	CASSFLRLAGVGETQYF
many	TRBV11-1	TRBJ2-5	TRBD1	TGTGCCAGCAGCTTAGCCGGACAGGTACAAGAGACCCAGTACTTC	CASSLAGQVQETQYF
few	TRBV15	TRBJ2-5	.	TGTGCCACCAGCAGAGCAGGGGAAGAGACCCAGTACTTC	CATSRAGEETQYF
.	TRBV19	TRBJ2-1	.	TGTGCCAGTAGTATAGCAGGGGTCGAACTAGGCTACAATGAGCAGTTCTTC	CASSIAGVELGYNEQFF
many	TRBV13	TRBJ1-6	.	TGTGCCAGCAGCTTAAACAGGGAGGTGGCGTTAGACTCACCCCTCCACTTT	CASSLNREVALDSPLHF
many	TRBV2	TRBJ1-1	.	TGTGCCAGCAGTGAATCCCGGCTAGGGAACACTGAAGCTTTCTTT	CASSESRLGNTEAFF
.	TRBV27	TRBJ1-2	.	TGTGCCAGCAGCCGGTCGGGCGGCTATGGCTACACCTTC	CASSRSGGYGYTF
many	TRBV12-3/TRBV12-4	TRBJ1-6	.	TGTGCCAGCAGTCTCGAAAGCTATTCTAATTCACCCCTCCACTTT	CASSLESYSNSPLHF
few	TRBV28	TRBJ2-3	.	TGTGCCAGCAAGACTCCAGGTGCGAGCACAGATACGCAGTATTTT	CASKTPGASTDTQYF
many	TRBV28	TRBJ2-7	.	TGTGCCAGTCCGACAGTAGGCGAGCAGTACTTC	CASPTVGEQYF
few	TRBV13	TRBJ1-2	TRBD1	TGTGCCAGCAGCGCCGGACAGGGCCTGGGCTATGGCTACACCTTC	CASSAGQGLGYGYTF
many	TRBV6-1	TRBJ2-5	.	TGTGCCAGCAGCCCCGGGAAAGAGACCCAGTACTTC	CASSPGKETQYF